The sequence of this TCR beta chain was determined in a study of beta chain features in type 1 diabetes. The isolated RNA, all of it, was reverse transcribed, so expressed TCRB transcripts were what got sequenced. Here immunoSEQ multiplex PCR was the method, and the copy in TCRdb shows in-frame clones only, minus some. This sample yields 300,000 to 400,000 clones, of which under 8.5% are seen a single time; around 0.44% belongs to the top ten. CDR3 length equals 15 residues. Germline CDR1 is MNHEY and CDR2 is SVGAGI. Trimming cost V 7 bases and J 0 bases; bases outside gene matches: 3. The chain has TRBV6-5 and TRBJ1-3; 10 bases are shared with TRBD1. The origin of this receptor is a woman aged 18-30 years in good health. Sequences were obtained from central memory CD4+ T cells from blood. CDR3 DNA sequence: TGTGCCAGCAAGGACAGGGGGAACTCTGGAAACACCATATATTTT. It translates to CASKDRGNSGNTIYF.